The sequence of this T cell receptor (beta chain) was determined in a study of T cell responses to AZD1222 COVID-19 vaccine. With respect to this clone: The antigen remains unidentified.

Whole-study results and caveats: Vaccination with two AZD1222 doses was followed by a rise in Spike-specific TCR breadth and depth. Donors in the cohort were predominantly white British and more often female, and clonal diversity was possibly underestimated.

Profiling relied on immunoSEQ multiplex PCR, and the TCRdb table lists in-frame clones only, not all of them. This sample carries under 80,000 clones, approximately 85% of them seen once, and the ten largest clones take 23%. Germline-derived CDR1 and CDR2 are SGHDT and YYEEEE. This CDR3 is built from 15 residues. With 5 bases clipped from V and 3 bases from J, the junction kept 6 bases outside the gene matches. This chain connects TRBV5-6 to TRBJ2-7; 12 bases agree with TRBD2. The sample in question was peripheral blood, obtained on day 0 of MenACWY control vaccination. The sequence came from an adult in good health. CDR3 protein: CASSRTSGTDYEQYF. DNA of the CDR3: TGTGCCAGCAGTAGGACTAGCGGGACCGACTACGAGCAGTACTTC.